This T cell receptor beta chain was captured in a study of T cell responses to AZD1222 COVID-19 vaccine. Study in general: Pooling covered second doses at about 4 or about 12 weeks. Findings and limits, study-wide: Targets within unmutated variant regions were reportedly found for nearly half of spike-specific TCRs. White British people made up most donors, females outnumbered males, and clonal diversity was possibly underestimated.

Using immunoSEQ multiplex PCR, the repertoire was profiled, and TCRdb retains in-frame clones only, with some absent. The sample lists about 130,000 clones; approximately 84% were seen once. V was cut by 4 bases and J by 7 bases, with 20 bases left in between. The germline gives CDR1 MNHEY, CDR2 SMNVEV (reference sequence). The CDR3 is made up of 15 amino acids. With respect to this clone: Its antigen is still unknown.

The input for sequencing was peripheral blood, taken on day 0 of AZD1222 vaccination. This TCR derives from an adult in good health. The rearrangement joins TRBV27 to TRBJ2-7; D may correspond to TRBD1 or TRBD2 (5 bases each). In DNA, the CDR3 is TGTGCCAGCAGTTGGAAGGGACCTACTACGGGGGAGCAGTACTTC. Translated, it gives CASSWKGPTTGEQYF.